This T cell receptor (beta chain) originates from a study of T-cell reconstitution after alpha-beta-depleted transplantation in children. For TCRbeta, the library was prepared with unique molecular identifiers. Using its own MiXCR run on the PCR reads, TCRdb lists one record per CDR3 protein. The top ten clones hold 4.5% of a sample with about 200,000 distinct CDR3 sequences, approximately 6% of them seen once. Overall study results and limits: Diversity of TCRbeta at day 60 was high in some patients, arising from surviving recipient T cells and thymic progenitors. Most T-cell counts and diversity one year after the transplant came from T cells that were newly produced. Expanded graft clones, several hundred of them, were reportedly the source of alpha-beta T cells about two months after transplant.

This clonotype was observed a few times. Its antigen remains unknown. The CDR3 spans 15 residues. Germline V gene sequence: CDR1 SGHKS, CDR2 YYEKEE (reference sequence). Trimming shortened V by 0 bases and J by 6 bases, and 10 bases separated the two germline ends. The rearrangement uses TRBV5-5 and TRBJ1-6; D is ambiguous. This specimen was PBMCs, taken before TCRalphabeta/CD19-depleted stem cell transplant. The TCR was taken from a girl in the first two years of life with combined immunodeficiency, due to receive a stem cell transplant. This CDR3 is CASSLVFSGNSPLHF. DNA for the CDR3: TGTGCCAGCAGCTTGGTCTTTAGTGGTAATTCACCCCTCCACTTT. The variable domain in full, completed from reference TRBV5-5 and TRBJ1-6, reads DAGVTQSPTHLIKTRGQQVTLRCSPISGHKSVSWYQQVLGQGPQFIFQYYEKEERGRGNFPDRFSARQFPNYSSELNVNALLLGDSALYLCASSLVFSGNSPLHFGNGTRLTVT.